This T cell receptor beta chain was identified during a study of CD8 T cells in Susac syndrome. Sequencing of TCR beta was undertaken in CD8+ and CD4+ T cells derived from blood. The controls, all healthy donors, were matched for age and sex. TEMRA cells were FACS-enriched, and CD8+ and CD4+ T cells were isolated negatively. RNA, at about 0.45 to 1 ug, was reverse transcribed with random hexamers. Across 54 Vbeta and 13 Jbeta, TCR beta CDR3 was amplified with immunoSEQ multiplex PCR. Via MiXCR, TCRdb re-called the immunoSEQ multiplex PCR reads, giving one row per CDR3 protein. The data contain about 69,000 distinct CDR3 sequences, just under 95% of them singletons. The CDR3 contains 14 residues. Looked up from germline, CDR1 is SGHNT and CDR2 is YENEEA. The V end was cut by 0 bases, the J end by 5 bases, with 10 bases between.

The source is a human donor in good health. The sequencing sample was made of CD8+ T cells from PBMCs. This chain connects TRBV11-3 to TRBJ2-5; perhaps TRBD1 as D (6 bases). The CDR3 DNA reads TGTGCCAGCAGCTTAGAGGGGGCAGGGGAGACCCAGTACTTC. Its translation is CASSLEGAGETQYF.